The clone carrying this TCR beta chain is categorized as medium-sized. The protocol was immunoSEQ multiplex PCR, while the TCRdb copy is restricted to in-frame clones and leaves out a portion. Of 11,000 to 15,000 clones listed, 30% to 40% were seen once; the top ten hold approximately 1%. This entry belongs to a study of graft-versus-host responses after intestinal transplantation. Study-wide results and limits: Early post-transplant HvG declines showed an association with peak circulating GvH clone levels. Present in recipient marrow, GvH clones included some that appeared first in ileum or blood.

The CDR3 is 14 amino acids. The V gene end was trimmed by 4 bases and the J gene end by 2 bases; junction bases not matched to a gene: 3. The V gene's germline CDR1 is SGHDT and CDR2 YYEEEE. This chain joins TRBV5-6 and TRBJ1-3; 7 bases match TRBD1. The sequence derives from a human patient who received an intestinal transplant. The sequenced sample was alloreactive CD4+ T cells from a mixed lymphocyte reaction culture, obtained before intestinal transplant. As to subset: CFSE-low proliferating T cells sorted from roughly six-day pre-transplant mixed lymphocyte reaction (GvH or HvG direction). Written as DNA, the CDR3 is TGTGCCAGCAGCCCGACAGGGCCTGGAAACACCATATATTTT. This encodes CASSPTGPGNTIYF. The whole variable domain, remainder taken from reference TRBV5-6 and TRBJ1-3, is DAGVTQSPTHLIKTRGQQVTLRCSPKSGHDTVSWYQQALGQGPQFIFQYYEEEERQRGNFPDRFSGHQFPNYSSELNVNALLLGDSALYLCASSPTGPGNTIYFGEGSWLTVV.